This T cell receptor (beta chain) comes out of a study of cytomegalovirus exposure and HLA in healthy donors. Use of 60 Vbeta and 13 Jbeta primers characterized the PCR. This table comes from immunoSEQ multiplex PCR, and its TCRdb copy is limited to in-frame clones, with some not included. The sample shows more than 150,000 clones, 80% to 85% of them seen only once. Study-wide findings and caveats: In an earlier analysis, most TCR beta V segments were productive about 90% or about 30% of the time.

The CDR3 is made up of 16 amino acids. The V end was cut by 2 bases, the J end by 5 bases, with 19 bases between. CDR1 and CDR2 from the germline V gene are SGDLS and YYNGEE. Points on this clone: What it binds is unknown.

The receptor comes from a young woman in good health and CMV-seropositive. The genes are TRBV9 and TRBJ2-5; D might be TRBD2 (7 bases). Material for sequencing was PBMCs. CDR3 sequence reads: CASSVLGGASRETQYF. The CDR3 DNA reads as TGTGCCAGCAGCGTGCTTGGGGGGGCCTCTCGGGAGACCCAGTACTTC.